Reported below is one T cell receptor beta chain. The sample comes from a study of blood T cell repertoires in COVID-19. Study-wide background: Samples came from the United States, Italy and Spain, spanning acute and convalescent COVID-19. The analysed material was cDNA or gDNA that came from T cells, B-cell-depleted T cells, or PBMCs.

Germline assignment: CDR1 KGHDR and CDR2 SFDVKD. There are 13 residues in the CDR3. Deletions cut 3 bases from V and 9 bases from J, with 12 bases between. Original methodology: The assay estimated nucleated cells by amplifying reference gene primers. The method was immunoSEQ multiplex PCR; TCRdb's version includes in-frame clones alone and lacks a portion of them. V, J and clone size reflect that table, while D and trimming were determined from the DNA. The sample lists about 42,000 clones, approximately 80% occurring once. Sequences were obtained from peripheral blood. J is TRBJ2-3 and V is TRBV24-1, with D possibly TRBD2 on 6 matching bases. The clonotype was recovered from a man aged 50-60 years with active COVID-19. CDR3 loop: CATSDPTRGTQYF. CDR3 sequence (DNA): TGTGCCACCAGTGATCCGACTAGGGGAACGCAGTATTTT.